The subject of this entry is one TCR beta chain. Its specificity is not known. Libraries were prepared by immunoSEQ multiplex PCR; TCRdb keeps only in-frame clonotypes and omits some of them. The sample contains tens of thousands of clones, roughly 87% of which appear only once. Between the trimmed V and J ends, which lost 0 bases and 6 bases, there was a span of 9 bases. The CDR3 is 13 residues long. Germline CDR1 reads KGHSH; CDR2 reads LQKENI. This specimen comes from a study of OX40 agonist ivuxolimab in advanced cancers. Points from the study as a whole: Specificity for antigen went undetermined in the expanded peripheral T cells. Dose levels from 0.1 to 3.0 mg/kg saw CD4+ and CD8+ blood T cells expand clonally by week 6.

The sequencing here drew on CD4+ or CD8+ T cells sorted from blood, taken in a trial of the OX40 agonist ivuxolimab. The genes are TRBV18 and TRBJ2-7, with D unclear. The TCR comes from an adult with an advanced solid tumor such as melanoma, head and neck, liver or kidney cancer. The CDR3 nucleotides read TGTGCCAGCTCACCACCCCACCTGTTCGAGCAGTACTTC. The encoded protein is CASSPPHLFEQYF. Together with reference TRBV18 and TRBJ2-7, the CDR3 gives the full variable domain: NAGVMQNPRHLVRRRGQEARLRCSPMKGHSHVYWYRQLPEEGLKFMVYLQKENIIDESGMPKERFSAEFPKEGPSILRIQQVVRGDSAAYFCASSPPHLFEQYFGPGTRLTVT.